The 15 T cell receptor beta chains in this list originate from one sample, sequenced in a study of CD8+ T cells in alopecia areata. Extracted RNA was reverse transcribed into cDNA, the sequencing template. TCRdb's copy holds only in-frame clones and misses some; the assay was immunoSEQ multiplex PCR. Altogether 110,000 to 150,000 clones are present, less than 75% being singletons, with the ten largest covering 35% to 45%. Sequencing input: CD8+ T cells sorted from blood. Receptor source: a human donor in good health.

This clone has more than one count but fewer than ten. V and J are TRBV30 and TRBJ2-1; possibly TRBD2 for D (6 bases). There are 17 residues in the CDR3. Trimming shortened V by 4 bases and J by 5 bases, and 24 bases separated the two germline ends. Germline-derived CDR1 and CDR2 are GTSNPN and SVGIG (reference sequence). CDR3 residues: CAWTPGLSLAPNNEQFF. CDR3 sequence (DNA): TGTGCCTGGACACCGGGACTTTCACTCGCCCCTAACAATGAGCAGTTCTTC. Combining the CDR3 with reference TRBV30 and TRBJ2-1 gives the whole variable domain SQTIHQWPATLVQPVGSPLSLECTVEGTSNPNLYWYRQAAGRGLQLLFYSVGIGQISSEVPQNLSASRPQDRQFILSSKKLLLSDSGFYLCAWTPGLSLAPNNEQFFGPGTRLTVL.

CDR3 residues: CASSLYRGYEQYF. DNA of the CDR3: TGTGCCAGCAGTTTATATCGGGGTTACGAGCAGTACTTC. The rearrangement joins TRBV27 to TRBJ2-7; tentatively, D is TRBD2 (5 bases). The germline CDR1 and CDR2 sequences are MNHEY and SMNVEV (reference sequence). Between the trimmed V and J ends, which lost 1 base and 4 bases, there was a span of 8 bases. CDR3 length: 13 amino acids.

The CDR3 loop is CASSYTSTDTQYF. The CDR3 DNA sequence: TGTGCCAGCAGTTACACTAGCACAGATACGCAGTATTTT. This chain joins TRBV6-5 and TRBJ2-3; no clear D. V lost 2 bases and J 0 bases, leaving 3 bases between the germline ends. The germline V gene encodes CDR1 MNHEY and CDR2 SVGAGI. The CDR3 loop spans 13 amino acids.

V is TRBV11-2 and J is TRBJ2-7, with TRBD1 as a possible D gene (6 bases). Per germline, CDR1 SGHAT and CDR2 FQNNGV. The CDR3 has 13 residues. V was cut by 0 bases and J by 5 bases, with 8 bases left in between. CDR3 coding DNA: TGTGCCAGCAGCTTAGACAGGGGTCACGAGCAGTACTTC. This codes for CASSLDRGHEQYF.

This chain joins TRBV27 and TRBJ2-1; D remains ambiguous. From germline, CDR1 is MNHEY and CDR2 SMNVEV (reference sequence). There are 15 residues in the CDR3. Trimming shortened V by 3 bases and J by 4 bases, and 13 bases separated the two germline ends. The CDR3 protein is CASSFGINYYNEQFF. CDR3 coding DNA: TGTGCCAGCAGTTTTGGTATCAATTATTACAATGAGCAGTTCTTC.

The gene calls are TRBV14 and TRBJ1-1; maybe TRBD1 (6 bases). Germline V CDR1 and CDR2: SGHDN, FVKESK. Trimming cost V 4 bases and J 4 bases, with 16 bases left between them. The CDR3 is 15 residues long. The CDR3 is CASSRGWGAGTEAFF. CDR3 nucleotide sequence: TGTGCCAGCAGCCGGGGTTGGGGGGCTGGCACTGAAGCTTTCTTT. Full variable domain (rest looked up from reference TRBV14 and TRBJ1-1): EAGVTQFPSHSVIEKGQTVTLRCDPISGHDNLYWYRRVMGKEIKFLLHFVKESKQDESGMPNNRFLAERTGGTYSTLKVQPAELEDSGVYFCASSRGWGAGTEAFFGQGTRLTVV.

This clone has a handful of counts. The chain joins TRBV29-1 to TRBJ2-7; D may be TRBD1 or TRBD2 (6 bases each). This CDR3 comprises 13 residues. Trimming stripped 5 bases from V and 4 bases from J, with 15 bases between. Germline CDR1 and CDR2: SQVTM and ANQGSEA. CDR3 amino acids: CSVRGTDYYEQYF. CDR3 DNA sequence: TGCAGCGTTAGGGGGACTGATTATTACGAGCAGTACTTC.

V and J are TRBV2 and TRBJ2-2; the D is unclear. This CDR3 has 13 residues. Germline CDR1 and CDR2: SNHLY and FYNNEI. V shed 7 bases and J shed 2 bases, with 8 bases lying between them. The CDR3 sequence is CASKAENTGELFF. For the CDR3, the DNA is TGTGCCAGCAAGGCAGAAAACACCGGGGAGCTGTTTTTT.

This chain joins TRBV28 and TRBJ2-5; D may be TRBD1 or TRBD2 (6 bases each). Deletions cut 7 bases from V and 5 bases from J, with 23 bases between. The CDR3 length is 16 residues. CDR1 is MDHEN and CDR2 is SYDVKM in the germline V gene. Written as DNA, the CDR3 is TGTGCCAGCAACGAGGGGGGCCCGGGGGCACAGGAGACCCAGTACTTC. It specifies CASNEGGPGAQETQYF. Full variable domain (outside the CDR3, taken from reference TRBV28 and TRBJ2-5): DVKVTQSSRYLVKRTGEKVFLECVQDMDHENMFWYRQDPGLGLRLIYFSYDVKMKEKGDIPEGYSVSREKKERFSLILESASTNQTSMYLCASNEGGPGAQETQYFGPGTRLLVL.

The V and J genes are TRBV11-2 and TRBJ2-5, with D perhaps assigned TRBD1 or TRBD2 (5 bases each). This CDR3 spans 15 amino acids. Between the trimmed V and J ends, which lost 2 bases and 2 bases, there was a span of 12 bases. From germline, CDR1 is SGHAT and CDR2 FQNNGV. The CDR3 bases are TGTGCCAGCAGCTTATTCGTGGGGGAGCAAGAGACCCAGTACTTC. As protein: CASSLFVGEQETQYF.

The chain couples TRBV29-1 to TRBJ2-7, with D possibly TRBD1 on 5 matching bases. Germline V gene data show CDR1 as SQVTM and CDR2 as ANQGSEA. The CDR3 has 13 amino acids. Trimming pared 1 base from V and 3 bases from J, leaving 10 bases between. The CDR3 DNA follows: TGCAGCGTTGAAGGACAGCAAGACTACGAGCAGTACTTC. Amino acids: CSVEGQQDYEQYF.

The chain couples TRBV29-1 to TRBJ2-1; 8 bases map to TRBD2. The germline V gene has CDR1 SQVTM and CDR2 ANQGSEA. Unmatched junction bases numbered 17, after V lost 5 bases and J lost 8 bases. There are 16 residues in the CDR3. CDR3 DNA: TGCAGCGTTAGCCCGCCGGAGGGACTAGTTGGATATGAGCAGTTCTTC. It is translated as CSVSPPEGLVGYEQFF.

This clone was seen a few times. The CDR3 DNA sequence: TGTGCCTGGAGTATGCTAGCGCAGAGCTCCTACAATGAGCAGTTCTTC. Translated, it gives CAWSMLAQSSYNEQFF. The chain is built from TRBV30 and TRBJ2-1, with D tentatively TRBD2 (6 bases). This CDR3 region has 16 residues. CDR1 is GTSNPN, CDR2 SVGIG, per germline (reference sequence). The V and J ends lost 2 bases and 0 bases respectively, with 14 bases between them.

This clone was counted only a few times. This rearrangement joins TRBV29-1 to TRBJ1-1; D not certain. This CDR3 comprises 13 residues. Germline V gene lookup returns CDR1 SQVTM and CDR2 ANQGSEA. V lost 6 bases and J lost 0, with 11 bases in between. In DNA, the CDR3 is TGCAGCGTACAAGAGGCGGTGAACACTGAAGCTTTCTTT. Its translation is CSVQEAVNTEAFF.

J is TRBJ2-1 and V is TRBV11-2; 9 bases map to TRBD2. Germline CDR1 reads SGHAT; CDR2 reads FQNNGV. Trimming at V came to 8 bases and at J to 6 bases, leaving 8 bases not matched to a gene. This CDR3 has 14 residues. CDR3 sequence reads: CASGIAGDGNEQFF. DNA for the CDR3: TGTGCCAGCGGGATAGCGGGAGATGGCAATGAGCAGTTCTTC.